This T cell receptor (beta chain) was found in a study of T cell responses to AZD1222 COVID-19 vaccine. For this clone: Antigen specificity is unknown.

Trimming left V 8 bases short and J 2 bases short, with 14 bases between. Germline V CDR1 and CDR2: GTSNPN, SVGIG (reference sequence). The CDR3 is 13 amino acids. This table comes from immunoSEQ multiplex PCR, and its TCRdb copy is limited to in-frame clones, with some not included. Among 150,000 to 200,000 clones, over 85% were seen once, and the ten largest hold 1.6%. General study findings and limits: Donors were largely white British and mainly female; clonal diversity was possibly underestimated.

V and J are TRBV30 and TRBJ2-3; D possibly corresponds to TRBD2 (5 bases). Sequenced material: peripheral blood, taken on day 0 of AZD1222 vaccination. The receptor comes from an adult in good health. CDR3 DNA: TGTGCCCTGATGGAGGTAAACACAGATACGCAGTATTTT. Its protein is CALMEVNTDTQYF.